These T cell receptor delta chains were read from a single sample in a study of γδ T cells in repeated Plasmodium falciparum infection. TCRdb re-identified clones in the multiplex PCR reads via CATT. The sample has some 100,000 delta-chain clones; over 1.1% are singletons. Sequencing used gamma-delta T cells from blood. These receptors all stem from a pool of human donors (malaria-infected and uninfected, not separated). Each CDR3 is given with its conserved first and last residue. A D gene is named only where the DNA matches it firmly. Only part of the rows carry a size: once, few, many, or a class if the clone is expanded.

j_call v_call clone_size d_call cdr3_aa cdr3_nt
TRDJ1 TRDV1 many TRDD3 CALGESISTGGSGLRDKLIF TGTGCTCTTGGGGAAAGTATATCGACTGGGGGATCGGGCCTACGCGATAAACTCATCTTT
TRDJ1 TRDV1 many TRDD3 CALGECVLGDARDKLIF TGTGCTCTTGGGGAATGCGTACTGGGGGACGCCCGCGATAAACTCATCTTT
TRDJ1 TRDV1 many - CAAARSPYTDKLIF TGTGCCGCTGCTCGAAGTCCCTACACCGATAAACTCATCTTT
TRDJ1 TRDV3 - TRDD3 CASWHHWGIRADKLIF TGTGCCTCCTGGCATCACTGGGGGATACGCGCTGATAAACTCATCTTT
TRDJ1 TRDV2 large - CACDPLGSGRDKLIF TGTGCCTGTGACCCCCTGGGGAGCGGACGCGATAAACTCATCTTT
TRDJ1 TRDV1 many - CALGEHTNYGFWGTELIF TGTGCTCTTGGGGAACACACAAACTACGGTTTTTGGGGAACAGAACTCATCTTT
TRDJ1 TRDV1 many TRDD2 CALGELGLPTLSLPPHIDKLIF TGTGCTCTTGGGGAACTGGGTCTTCCTACACTCTCGTTACCTCCTCACATCGATAAACTCATCTTT
TRDJ1 TRDV2 medium-sized TRDD3 CACDNRFPKEPWLGDSYTDKLIF TGTGCCTGTGACAACCGGTTTCCTAAAGAACCTTGGCTGGGGGATTCGTACACCGATAAACTCATCTTT
TRDJ1 TRDV1 many TRDD3 CALGERSTSRTGGSLVHTDKLIF TGTGCTCTTGGGGAAAGGTCGACTTCCCGTACTGGGGGATCCTTGGTCCACACCGATAAACTCATCTTT
TRDJ1 TRDV1 medium-sized - CALGELTRRVGHTDKLIF TGTGCTCTTGGGGAACTCACCCGCAGGGTAGGCCACACCGATAAACTCATCTTT
TRDJ2 TRDV1 - TRDD3 CALGELRLGGYGPQLFF TGTGCTCTTGGGGAACTTCGTCTGGGGGGATATGGGCCACAACTCTTCTTT
TRDJ2 TRDV2 many - CACENMGGTTAQLFF TGTGCCTGTGAGAATATGGGGGGGACGACAGCACAACTCTTCTTT
TRDJ1 TRDV1 many TRDD3 CALGATFPRWGIPTDKLIF TGTGCTCTTGGGGCTACGTTCCCAAGGTGGGGGATACCCACCGATAAACTCATCTTT
TRDJ1 TRDV1 many TRDD3 CALGAIYGPTGGDTELIF TGTGCTCTTGGGGCTATCTACGGCCCTACCGGGGGGGATACGGAACTCATCTTT
TRDJ1 TRDV1 many - CALGGILRFRLGTGYTDKLIF TGTGCTCTTGGGGGTATACTACGGTTCAGACTCGGTACTGGCTACACCGATAAACTCATCTTT
TRDJ1 TRDV3 many TRDD3 CAFSGPSSPVLGDSRGKLIF TGTGCCTTCAGCGGCCCTTCCTCTCCTGTACTGGGGGATAGCCGGGGTAAACTCATCTTT
TRDJ1 TRDV1 many TRDD2 CALGDPFLEVRNDKLIF TGTGCTCTTGGGGATCCCTTCCTTGAAGTGAGGAACGATAAACTCATCTTT
TRDJ1 TRDV1 many TRDD2 CALRLGSYNGGELIF TGTGCTCTCCGCTTAGGTTCCTACAATGGTGGGGAACTCATCTTT
TRDJ1 TRDV1 many TRDD3 CALGELLPHDWGIWKLIF TGTGCTCTTGGGGAACTCCTTCCACACGACTGGGGGATTTGGAAACTCATCTTT
TRDJ1 TRDV1 many TRDD3 CALGEERSYKGTGGSEGDKLIF TGTGCTCTTGGGGAAGAGAGATCCTACAAAGGGACTGGGGGATCCGAGGGGGATAAACTCATCTTT
TRDJ1 TRDV1 many TRDD3 CALGELPPHASRGIGGRLIF TGTGCTCTTGGGGAACTTCCCCCTCACGCCTCGCGGGGGATAGGGGGAAGACTCATCTTT
TRDJ1 TRDV1 many TRDD3 CALGELFGLLCTGGYEGKLIF TGTGCTCTTGGGGAACTGTTCGGGCTCCTTTGTACTGGGGGATACGAAGGTAAACTCATCTTT
TRDJ1 TRDV2 medium-sized TRDD3 CACDMMSLKVLGDIGKLIF TGTGCCTGTGACATGATGTCCCTCAAGGTACTGGGGGATATAGGTAAACTCATCTTT
TRDJ1 TRDV1 many - CALGDFDPYHSFYWDGKLIF TGTGCTCTTGGGGATTTTGACCCCTATCACTCCTTCTACTGGGATGGTAAACTCATCTTT
TRDJ3 TRDV1 many TRDD2 CALGELTFLPWGYHSWDTRQMFF TGTGCTCTTGGGGAACTAACCTTCCTACCTTGGGGATATCACTCCTGGGACACCCGACAGATGTTTTTC
TRDJ1 TRDV1 many - CALGRRGISSSDKLIF TGTGCTCTTGGGCGCCGAGGGATTTCTTCCTCCGATAAGCTCATCTTT
TRDJ1 TRDV1 many - CALGDPVPRPGCTDKLIF TGTGCTCTTGGGGATCCAGTTCCTAGACCTGGGTGCACCGATAAACTCATCTTT
TRDJ1 TRDV1 many - CALGELGFLRTSTWGNTDKLIF TGTGCTCTTGGGGAACTAGGGTTCCTACGGACTTCAACCTGGGGGAACACCGATAAACTCATCTTT
TRDJ1 TRDV1 few TRDD3 CALGECGPILYWGITDKLIF TGTGCTCTTGGGGAATGTGGGCCCATTCTTTACTGGGGGATAACCGATAAACTCATCTTT
TRDJ1 TRDV2 many TRDD3 CACDTGGYAYKIADKLIF TGTGCCTGTGACACTGGGGGATACGCGTACAAAATTGCCGATAAACTCATCTTT
TRDJ1 TRDV1 few TRDD3 CALVSVDTELIF TGTGCTCTTGTATCAGTGGATACGGAACTCATCTTT
TRDJ1 TRDV1 many TRDD3 CALGELPYIRGGYTTDKLIF TGTGCTCTTGGGGAACTCCCATATATACGAGGGGGATACACCACCGATAAACTCATCTTT
TRDJ1 TRDV1 medium-sized - CALGENSGPSSGVLTDKLIF TGTGCTCTTGGGGAAAACAGCGGGCCATCCTCGGGGGTCCTCACCGATAAACTCATCTTT
TRDJ1 TRDV1 many - CALGDPPNFNGDKLIF TGTGCTCTTGGGGACCCACCCAACTTTAATGGCGATAAACTCATCTTT
TRDJ1 TRDV1 many - CALGGPIRVTDKLIF TGTGCTCTTGGGGGGCCGATCAGGGTTACCGATAAACTAATCTTT
TRDJ1 TRDV1 many TRDD3 CALGETGGYDDKLIF TGTGCTCTTGGGGAAACGGGGGGATACGACGATAAACTCATCTTT
TRDJ1 TRDV1 many TRDD3 CALGQSSRPIYWGTRKLIF TGTGCTCTTGGGCAAAGCTCTCGGCCTATTTACTGGGGGACCAGAAAACTCATCTTT
TRDJ1 TRDV1 many TRDD3 CALGTAPLNRGGLGDTDKLIF TGTGCTCTTGGGACCGCACCCCTTAACAGGGGGGGACTGGGGGATACCGATAAACTCATCTTT
TRDJ1 TRDV1 many TRDD2 CALGEPQSSFLDEGYLYTDKLIF TGTGCTCTTGGGGAACCCCAGAGTTCCTTCCTAGATGAGGGATATTTGTACACCGATAAACTCATCTTT
TRDJ1 TRDV1 many TRDD3 CALGELSYEVLGDTCTDKLIF TGTGCTCTTGGGGAACTTTCCTACGAAGTACTGGGGGATACGTGTACCGATAAACTCATCTTT
TRDJ1 TRDV1 many - CALGERLGERYTDKLIF TGTGCTCTTGGGGAACGACTGGGAGAGCGGTACACCGATAAACTCATCTTT
TRDJ1 TRDV1 few - CALTFPLDKLIF TGTGCTCTCACCTTCCCACTCGATAAACTCATCTTT
TRDJ1 TRDV2 many TRDD3 CACDAINRGIQSERQPLIF TGTGCCTGTGACGCCATAAATCGGGGGATACAGTCTGAGAGACAGCCCCTCATCTTT